This T cell receptor beta chain was documented in a study of molecular identifiers for immune sequencing clone quantification. V was cut by 8 bases and J by 3 bases, with 8 bases left in between. The CDR3 extends over 12 amino acids. One entry per CDR3 protein, called by TCRdb with MiXCR from the PCR reads. The profile shows about 630,000 distinct CDR3 sequences, around 25% of them singletons. The chain employs TRBV12-3 or TRBV12-4 and TRBJ1-5; D ambiguous. The clonotype was recovered from a human donor in good health. Some libraries in this study had Jurkat cell RNA spiked in. The sample was naive CD8+ T cells from blood, with Jurkat cell RNA spiked in. Subset: FACS-sorted CD8+CD4-CCR7+CD45RA+ naive T cells. This CDR3 is CASGLFNQPQHF. Here the CDR3 DNA reads TGTGCCAGCGGCCTCTTCAATCAGCCCCAGCATTTT.